The 32 T cell receptor beta chains in this list originate from one sample, sequenced in a study of T cells in Graves' hyperthyroidism and ophthalmopathy. Template material for amplifying TCR beta CDR3 regions consisted of RNA transcripts. A set of HTBI primers served as the primers for a first-round RT-PCR of the TCR CDR3. TCRdb independently ran MiXCR on the multiplex PCR reads; one entry per CDR3 protein. The data hold 300,000 to 400,000 distinct CDR3 sequences, with approximately 18% observed a single time. The sequenced sample consisted of blood. These receptors came from a woman in her forties or fifties with Graves' hyperthyroidism.

Many counts were recorded for this clonotype. This chain links TRBV2 with TRBJ2-6; TRBD1 might be the D (5 bases). Germline lookup yields CDR1 SNHLY and CDR2 FYNNEI. V shed 4 bases and J shed 0 bases, with 10 bases lying between them. CDR3 length equals 16 residues. The CDR3 loop is CASSVGLLSGANVLTF. The CDR3, as DNA: TGTGCCAGCAGTGTGGGGCTACTCTCTGGGGCCAACGTCCTGACTTTC.

The CDR3 DNA reads TGTGCCAGCAGCTCCGGGACTAGCTGGGCGTACGAGCAGTACGTC. Translated, it gives CASSSGTSWAYEQYV. The chain links TRBV5-5 to TRBJ2-7; 9 bases map to TRBD2. CDR1 SGHKS and CDR2 YYEKEE come from the germline V gene (reference sequence). Trimming at V came to 3 bases and at J to 4 bases, leaving 8 bases not matched to a gene. The CDR3 length is 15 residues.

This clonotype was counted ten times or more. The chain uses TRBV12-3 or TRBV12-4 and TRBJ2-2; the D is unclear. This CDR3 has 17 residues. V was pared by 0 bases and J by 1 base, with 12 bases between. The CDR3 bases are TGTGCCAGCAGTTTAGCGGGTGCGACCCAGAACACCGGGGAGCTGTTTTTT. This sequence encodes CASSLAGATQNTGELFF.

There are many counts of this clonotype. This rearrangement joins TRBV20-1 to TRBJ1-3; D gene ambiguous. The germline V and J ends were trimmed by 1 base and 0 bases, with 13 bases remaining between them. The CDR3 runs to 16 residues. Germline assignment: CDR1 DFQATT and CDR2 SNEGSKA (reference sequence). DNA of the CDR3: TGCAGTGCTAGAGGGTCAGGCCCGGGCTCTGGAAACACCATATATTTT. It codes for CSARGSGPGSGNTIYF.

This clonotype was counted ten times or more. The chain recombines TRBV6-2 or TRBV6-3 with TRBJ1-5, with D possibly matching TRBD1 (6 bases). Trimming left V 2 bases short and J 4 bases short, with 15 bases between. The CDR3 loop spans 16 amino acids. In germline, CDR1 is MNHEY, CDR2 SVGEGT. CDR3: CASSYGRGLYNQPQHF. As DNA, the CDR3 is TGTGCCAGCAGTTACGGCAGGGGTTTGTATAATCAGCCCCAGCATTTT.

This clonotype was picked up many times. The gene calls are TRBV30 and TRBJ1-2; TRBD1 agrees at 8 bases. The trim removed 5 bases at V and 4 bases at J, leaving 0 bases unmatched. Looked up from germline, CDR1 is GTSNPN and CDR2 is SVGIG (reference sequence). The CDR3 consists of 11 residues. CDR3 protein: CAWGQGYGYTF. Written as DNA, the CDR3 is TGTGCCTGGGGACAGGGCTATGGCTACACCTTC.

The gene calls are TRBV3-1 and TRBJ2-3; 9 bases are shared with TRBD2. Germline lookup yields CDR1 LGHDT and CDR2 YNNKEL (reference sequence). This CDR3 region has 15 residues. Germline trimming cut 6 bases from V and 4 bases from J; bases unmatched to any gene: 8. CDR3: CASSLSGSRADTQYF. The DNA of the CDR3 is TGTGCCAGCAGTCTTAGCGGGAGTAGGGCAGATACGCAGTATTTT.

This clonotype was counted at least ten times. V is TRBV7-2 and J is TRBJ2-7; 9 nucleotides align to TRBD1. The germline gives CDR1 SGHTA, CDR2 FQGNSA. With 5 bases clipped from V and 2 bases from J, the junction kept 4 bases outside the gene matches. The CDR3 has 14 residues. CDR3 protein: CASSPRTGAYEQYF. CDR3 DNA sequence: TGTGCCAGCAGCCCTAGGACAGGGGCCTACGAGCAGTACTTC.

The V gene is TRBV6-2 or TRBV6-3, the J gene TRBJ2-4; TRBD2 agrees at 13 bases. The CDR3 contains 16 residues. Per germline, CDR1 MNHEY and CDR2 SVGEGT. V lost 5 bases to trimming and J lost 4 bases; unmatched junction nucleotides: 5. The CDR3 loop is CASSTSGLAGKNIQYF. For the CDR3, the DNA is TGTGCCAGCAGTACCTCGGGACTAGCGGGAAAAAACATTCAGTACTTC.

In its sample, this clonotype was seen many times. The chain recombines TRBV7-6 with TRBJ2-7, with TRBD2 identical over 10 bases. Trimming cost V 5 bases and J 4 bases; bases outside gene matches: 8. The germline V gene encodes CDR1 SGHVS and CDR2 FNYEAQ. The CDR3 sequence is 15 residues long. CDR3: CASSPAASGSYEQYF. DNA of the CDR3: TGTGCCAGCAGCCCAGCCGCTAGCGGGAGTTACGAGCAGTACTTC.

Note on this clonotype: Since a much larger clone is just one base distant, this may be a read error. The chain joins TRBV28 to TRBJ2-1; 11 bases fit TRBD2. Germline CDR1 MDHEN, CDR2 SYDVKM. V was clipped by 6 bases and J by 5 bases; unmatched bases: 6. The CDR3 contains 15 residues. The DNA of the CDR3 is TGTGCCAGCAGATTGGGACTAGCGGTCCACAATGAGCAGTTCTTC. Its protein product is CASRLGLAVHNEQFF.

This clonotype was observed many times. This chain joins TRBV11-2 and TRBJ1-1; TRBD1 matches 8 bases. The CDR3 consists of 15 residues. V was pared by 0 bases and J by 10 bases, with 10 bases of the junction left unmatched. From germline, CDR1 is SGHAT and CDR2 FQNNGV. CDR3 nucleotide sequence: TGTGCCAGCAGCTTAGATTTCACCGGGACAGGAGGAGCTTTCTTT. It specifies CASSLDFTGTGGAFF.

This clonotype was picked up a small number of times. This chain connects TRBV20-1 to TRBJ2-7; 7 positions match TRBD1. With 3 bases clipped from V and 0 bases from J, the junction kept 2 bases outside the gene matches. In germline, CDR1 is DFQATT, CDR2 SNEGSKA (reference sequence). The CDR3 is made up of 13 amino acids. This chain's CDR3 is CSARGDSSYEQYF. DNA of the CDR3: TGCAGTGCTAGGGGGGACAGCTCCTACGAGCAGTACTTC.

This clonotype has more than one count but fewer than ten. The chain combines TRBV6-1 with TRBJ1-2, with 8 bases fitting TRBD1. Germline-derived CDR1 and CDR2 are MNHNS and SASEGT. The CDR3 runs 14 residues. V lost 5 bases, J lost 8 bases, and 10 bases stayed unmatched. This chain's CDR3 is CASSLDGQGKGYTF. CDR3 DNA sequence: TGTGCCAGCAGTCTCGACGGACAGGGCAAGGGCTACACCTTC.

This clonotype was recorded a few times. V is TRBV7-2 and J is TRBJ2-1, with 9 bases matching TRBD2. CDR1 and CDR2 (germline): SGHTA, FQGNSA. The V and J ends lost 0 bases and 8 bases, in that order; junction bases with no gene match: 5. The CDR3 length is 15 residues. The CDR3 bases are TGTGCCAGCAGCTTAGCGGCGGGGGGGCTCTATGAGCAGTTCTTC. Protein sequence: CASSLAAGGLYEQFF.

This clonotype was seen a few times. V and J are TRBV5-1 and TRBJ1-4; weak D call: TRBD1 (6 bases). V shed 5 bases and J shed 8 bases, with 16 bases lying between them. The CDR3 runs to 14 residues. Germline V CDR1 and CDR2: SGHRS, YFSETQ. CDR3 residues: CASRPGTGNEKLFF. The CDR3, as DNA: TGCGCCAGCAGGCCTGGCACAGGGAACGAAAAACTGTTTTTT.

The gene calls are TRBV10-3 and TRBJ1-5; D unclear. The V gene lost 5 bases and the J gene lost 1 base, with 6 bases spanning the gap. This CDR3 region has 13 residues. Germline CDR1 and CDR2: ENHRY and SYGVKD. CDR3 sequence (DNA): TGTGCCATCAGTAGAGAGAGCAATCAGCCCCAGCATTTT. Its translation is CAISRESNQPQHF.

The chain combines TRBV20-1 with TRBJ2-3; no firm D call. V was shortened by 8 bases and J by 0 bases, with 9 bases between the two germline ends. Germline lookup yields CDR1 DFQATT and CDR2 SNEGSKA (reference sequence). The CDR3 loop spans 12 amino acids. Here the CDR3 DNA reads TGCAGTCCCGGAGCTAGCACAGATACGCAGTATTTT. It is translated as CSPGASTDTQYF.

The rearrangement uses TRBV13 and TRBJ2-7; no definite D call. The CDR3 length is 15 residues. Germline CDR1 reads PRHDT; CDR2 reads FYEKMQ (reference sequence). V was shortened by 0 bases and J by 2 bases, with 11 bases between the two germline ends. The CDR3 is CASSLGAGITYEQYF. In DNA form, the CDR3 reads TGTGCCAGCAGCTTAGGTGCAGGAATTACCTACGAGCAGTACTTC.

With respect to this clonotype: The CDR3 end shows no conserved phenylalanine or tryptophan, and so a read error is likely. This rearrangement joins TRBV24-1 to TRBJ2-5; D is unclear. The CDR3 has 11 residues. Trimming cost V 7 bases and J 11 bases, with 13 bases left between them. Germline CDR1 KGHDR, CDR2 SFDVKD. The CDR3 here is CATRLQERQYV. The DNA for the CDR3 is TGTGCCACCAGGCTCCAAGAGAGGCAGTACGTC.

Many counts were recorded for this clonotype. This rearrangement joins TRBV7-2 to TRBJ1-2, with D unresolved. The CDR3 is 15 residues long. V lost 5 bases and J 5 bases, leaving 18 bases between the germline ends. The germline gives CDR1 SGHTA, CDR2 FQGNSA. The CDR3 sequence: CASSLDPDRAYGYTF. The CDR3 region has the DNA TGTGCCAGCAGCCTCGACCCGGATAGGGCATATGGCTACACCTTC.

The chain links TRBV11-2 to TRBJ2-7, with 8 bases lining up with TRBD2. The J segment lost 3 bases and the V segment lost 5 bases, leaving 12 bases of the junction unmatched. Germline V gene data show CDR1 as SGHAT and CDR2 as FQNNGV. This CDR3 has 16 residues. The CDR3 DNA reads as TGTGCCAGCAGCCTGTATTTCGGGAGGGCCCTCTACGAGCAGTACTTC. Amino acid sequence: CASSLYFGRALYEQYF.

The rearrangement uses TRBV18 and TRBJ2-1; 11 bases match TRBD2. The CDR3 loop spans 17 amino acids. The junction had 5 bases not matched to a gene; V was cut back by 0 bases and J by 4 bases. The germline V gene has CDR1 KGHSH and CDR2 LQKENI. CDR3: CASSPPGLAGGYNEQFF. The CDR3 coding sequence is TGTGCCAGCTCACCACCGGGCCTAGCGGGAGGTTACAATGAGCAGTTCTTC.

The chain joins TRBV7-9 to TRBJ1-1, with D possibly being TRBD1 (5 bases). The length of the CDR3 is 14 residues. V dropped 6 bases and J dropped 3 bases, with 14 bases sitting between them. The germline gives CDR1 SEHNR, CDR2 FQNEAQ (reference sequence). The CDR3 loop is CASRDGGIDTEAFF. The DNA for the CDR3 is TGTGCCAGCAGGGACGGGGGTATTGACACTGAAGCTTTCTTT.

This chain connects TRBV4-1 to TRBJ2-5; 9 bases fit TRBD2. Germline V gene lookup returns CDR1 MGHRA and CDR2 YSYEKL. V lost 1 base, J lost 2 bases, and 11 bases stayed unmatched. The CDR3 spans 18 residues. The CDR3 region has the DNA TGCGCCAGCAGCCAAGGGTATAGCGGGGGCCTCTCTCAAGAGACCCAGTACTTC. Its translation: CASSQGYSGGLSQETQYF.

This clonotype was counted between two and nine times. The V gene is TRBV2, the J gene TRBJ2-1, with TRBD2 identical over 7 bases. The CDR3 has 14 residues. CDR1 SNHLY and CDR2 FYNNEI come from the germline V gene. Trimming at V came to 8 bases and at J to 8 bases, leaving 12 bases not matched to a gene. CDR3 protein: CASGWGGISDEQFF. For the CDR3, the DNA is TGTGCCAGCGGGTGGGGGGGTATAAGCGATGAGCAGTTCTTC.

This chain links TRBV5-1 with TRBJ2-2; D might be TRBD1 (6 bases). Germline CDR1 SGHRS, CDR2 YFSETQ. This CDR3 has 15 amino acids. V lost 0 bases and J 4 bases, leaving 10 bases between the germline ends. CDR3 amino acids: CASSLDGQSTGELFF. The CDR3 nucleotides are TGCGCCAGCAGCTTGGACGGACAGTCCACCGGGGAGCTGTTTTTT.

The chain uses TRBV29-1 and TRBJ2-5; D perhaps matches TRBD2 (5 bases). Germline V gives CDR1 SQVTM, CDR2 ANQGSEA. This CDR3 contains 15 residues. Trimming left V 5 bases short and J 1 base short, with 17 bases between. The CDR3 bases are TGCAGCGTTCGATACCTAGCCATATCCCAAGAGACCCAGTACTTC. Its protein is CSVRYLAISQETQYF.

The chain joins TRBV28 to TRBJ1-2; D perhaps matches TRBD1 (5 bases). CDR3 length: 14 amino acids. Germline V gives CDR1 MDHEN, CDR2 SYDVKM. The V end was cut by 7 bases, the J end by 3 bases, with 15 bases between. CDR3 bases: TGTGCCAGCATAACGGGGGGACGGGACTATGGCTACACCTTC. The encoded protein is CASITGGRDYGYTF.

This chain connects TRBV11-2 to TRBJ2-7; TRBD2 agrees at 12 bases. The germline gives CDR1 SGHAT, CDR2 FQNNGV. V lost 2 bases and J lost 3; bases outside the gene matches: 2. This CDR3 has 15 residues. CDR3 sequence: CASSLTTSGGYEQYF. In nucleotides, the CDR3 is TGTGCCAGCAGCTTAACGACTAGCGGGGGCTACGAGCAGTACTTC.

This clonotype was detected many times. V usage is TRBV7-2 and J usage is TRBJ2-3, with a tentative D call TRBD2 (5 bases). In germline, CDR1 is SGHTA, CDR2 FQGNSA. Trimming took off 4 bases at V and 6 bases at J, with 14 bases between the two ends. The CDR3 sequence is 14 residues long. Written as DNA, the CDR3 is TGTGCCAGCAGCTCTCGGACTGCGAGTGATACGCAGTATTTT. Translating gives CASSSRTASDTQYF.

V is TRBV6-1 and J is TRBJ1-6; 8 bases map to TRBD1. With 5 bases clipped from V and 10 bases from J, the junction kept 13 bases outside the gene matches. Looked up from germline, CDR1 is MNHNS and CDR2 is SASEGT. This CDR3 is built from 16 residues. CDR3 amino acids: CASSSSTGTGQSPLHF. CDR3 bases: TGTGCCAGCAGTTCCAGTACCGGGACAGGACAGTCACCCCTCCACTTT.